This T cell receptor (beta chain) was sequenced during a study of identical twins. V lost 5 bases, J lost 7 bases, and 12 bases stayed unmatched. The CDR3 extends over 16 amino acids. Germline V gives CDR1 PRHDT, CDR2 FYEKMQ (reference sequence). This clonotype has ten or more counts. TCRdb re-called the 5' RACE reads with MiXCR, one entry per CDR3 protein. Of around 340,000 distinct CDR3 sequences in the sample, roughly 9% were seen once. This TCR derives from a woman aged 45-65 years in good health. The material sequenced was naive T cells sorted from blood. The V and J genes are TRBV13 and TRBJ1-4; 8 nucleotides align to TRBD1. The CDR3 is CASSPQRDRTGEKLFF. Here the CDR3 DNA reads TGTGCCAGCAGCCCACAACGGGACAGGACGGGTGAAAAACTGTTTTTT.